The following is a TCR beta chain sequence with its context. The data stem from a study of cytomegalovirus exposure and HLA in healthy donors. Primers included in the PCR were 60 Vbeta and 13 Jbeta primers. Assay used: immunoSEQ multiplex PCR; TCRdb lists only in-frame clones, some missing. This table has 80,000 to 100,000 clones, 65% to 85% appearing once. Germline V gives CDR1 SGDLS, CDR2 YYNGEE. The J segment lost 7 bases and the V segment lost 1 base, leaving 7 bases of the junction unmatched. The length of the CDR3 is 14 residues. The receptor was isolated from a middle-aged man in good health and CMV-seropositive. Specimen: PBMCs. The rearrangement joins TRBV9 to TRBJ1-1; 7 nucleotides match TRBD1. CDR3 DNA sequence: TGTGCCAGCAGCGTATTTCCGGGACAGAATGAAGCTTTCTTT. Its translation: CASSVFPGQNEAFF.